This TCR beta chain was identified in a study of blood T cell repertoires in COVID-19 (dated by TCRdb to the early 2020s). Notes on the research overall: The collaborator samples originated in the United States, Italy and Spain and spanned the acute and convalescent phases of COVID-19. The material from the prospective study consisted of cDNA or gDNA derived from T cells, B-cell-depleted T cells, or PBMCs. Subjects who had been exposed to COVID-19, were actively infected with it, or had recovered from it provided the deeply sampled blood TCRbeta repertoires that made up the dataset. The repertoires were released in a freely available public database meant as a resource for research on the immune response to SARS-CoV-2. The samples were drawn from two sources: the first 160 participants of the ongoing ImmuneRACE study, and over 1,000 subjects contributed by 6 global collaborators. The sample metadata nearly always contained a de-identified subject ID, COVID-19 status, age in years and sex. Where available, HLA class I and class II types were obtained from metadata supplied by the sample provider rather than from assay-based typing. The full study reports these points: How much clinical and demographic metadata was included differed by source and by participant, and the metadata was provided uncurated.

The immunoSEQ Assay, a bias-controlled multiplex PCR, was used to amplify TCRbeta CDR3 regions from genomic DNA. The authors processed their data as follows. Nucleated cell counts per sample were estimated from amplification of reference gene primers within the assay. To quantify the absolute abundance of each unique TCRbeta CDR3 rearrangement, sequence reads were collapsed and filtered. For each sample, productive Simpson clonality was calculated by taking the square root of Simpson's diversity index across productive rearrangements. The table was pulled from immuneACCESS by TCRdb, which kept in-frame rearrangements only. Such tables lose some clones; where checked, under half of the loss comes from unresolved V genes, and the rest has no known cause. For V, J and clone size, that table is used; D and trimming come from the DNA. The sample includes hundreds of thousands of clones, with around 90% observed a single time. Jointly, the top ten make up around 0.85% of the sample.

Note on this clone: The antigen it binds to is not known. Base quality data are lacking; no much larger clone is found one base away.

One collaborating source in Seattle enrolled patients during active infection and followed them longitudinally through the course of disease. The collaborating institutions used their own protocols to collect whole blood in K2EDTA tubes. For TCRbeta analysis, collaborators shipped samples in one of three forms: frozen whole blood, isolated PBMCs, or DNA extracted from either of those sample types. From the cysteine through the phenylalanine, the CDR3 covers 16 amino acids. The sequence is cut down to CDR3 DNA, 48 bases in frame from base 1. Taken from the germline V gene, the CDR1 and CDR2 loops are MGHRA and YSYEKL. Trimming removed 0 bases from V and 3 bases from J; the gene matches leave 2 bases unexplained.

The sequence derives from a man in his 60s with COVID-19, enrolled during active disease. In this chain, TRBV4-1 is recombined with TRBJ1-5; TRBD1 lines up with 10 middle nucleotides. The sample was peripheral blood. The CDR3 region has the sequence CASSQDGTGDNQPQHF. The DNA sequence is given as TGCGCCAGCAGCCAAGATGGGACAGGGGACAATCAGCCCCAGCATTTT.